These 6 T cell receptor beta chains came from one sample sequenced in a study of cytomegalovirus exposure and HLA in healthy donors. A multiplex PCR was run with 60 Vbeta primers and 13 Jbeta primers. Generated by immunoSEQ multiplex PCR, the TCRdb table keeps only in-frame clones and is missing some. The sample has about 210,000 clones; about 86% are singletons. The sample consisted of PBMCs. Source of these receptors: a woman aged 25 to 39 in good health and CMV-seronegative.

DNA of the CDR3: TGTGCCAGCTCAGACCAGAGTCGGACACTGAACACCGGGGAGCTGTTTTTT. Amino acid sequence: CASSDQSRTLNTGELFF. The rearrangement links TRBV18 to TRBJ2-2; TRBD1 might be the D (5 bases). The V and J ends lost 5 bases and 1 base respectively, with 17 bases between them. This CDR3 region has 17 residues. Germline-derived CDR1 and CDR2 are KGHSH and LQKENI.

As to this clone: At the DNA level, this CDR3 is encoded by other sequences in the same sample as well. The V and J genes are TRBV5-1 and TRBJ1-4; D gene uncertain. The CDR3 loop spans 15 amino acids. The germline V gene has CDR1 SGHRS and CDR2 YFSETQ. V lost 4 bases and J 3 bases, leaving 13 bases between the germline ends. CDR3 DNA: TGCGCCAGCAGCCTGGTGGATGGAGCTAATGAAAAACTGTTTTTT. Its protein product is CASSLVDGANEKLFF.

The chain uses TRBV9 and TRBJ2-7, with 11 bases fitting TRBD2. Unmatched junction bases numbered 2, after V lost 0 bases and J lost 3 bases. Germline loops: CDR1 SGDLS, CDR2 YYNGEE. The CDR3 is made up of 15 amino acids. This chain's CDR3 is CASSVGLAGNYEQYF. The CDR3 DNA sequence: TGTGCCAGCAGCGTAGGACTAGCGGGGAACTACGAGCAGTACTTC.

The rearrangement uses TRBV2 and TRBJ2-7, with 7 bases that match TRBD2. The CDR3 spans 15 residues. J lost 2 bases, V lost 6 bases, and 10 bases had no gene match. CDR1 SNHLY and CDR2 FYNNEI come from the germline V gene. CDR3 DNA sequence: TGTGCCAGCAGCAAAAGCGGGACCTTACCCTACGAGCAGTACTTC. Protein product: CASSKSGTLPYEQYF.

V and J are TRBV18 and TRBJ2-3; D gene uncertain. CDR3 length: 15 residues. Germline loops: CDR1 KGHSH, CDR2 LQKENI. The V end was cut by 3 bases, the J end by 0 bases, with 10 bases between. The CDR3: CASSPVGHSTDTQYF. CDR3 nucleotide sequence: TGTGCCAGCTCACCGGTGGGCCATAGCACAGATACGCAGTATTTT.

Only one count was recorded for this clone. This chain links TRBV29-1 with TRBJ2-7; TRBD1 might be the D (5 bases). Germline V CDR1 and CDR2: SQVTM, ANQGSEA. The CDR3 contains 12 residues. V was clipped by 5 bases and J by 3 bases, with 11 bases between them. As DNA, the CDR3 is TGCAGCGTTCAGGGTTTTGGCTACGAGCAGTACTTC. Protein product: CSVQGFGYEQYF.